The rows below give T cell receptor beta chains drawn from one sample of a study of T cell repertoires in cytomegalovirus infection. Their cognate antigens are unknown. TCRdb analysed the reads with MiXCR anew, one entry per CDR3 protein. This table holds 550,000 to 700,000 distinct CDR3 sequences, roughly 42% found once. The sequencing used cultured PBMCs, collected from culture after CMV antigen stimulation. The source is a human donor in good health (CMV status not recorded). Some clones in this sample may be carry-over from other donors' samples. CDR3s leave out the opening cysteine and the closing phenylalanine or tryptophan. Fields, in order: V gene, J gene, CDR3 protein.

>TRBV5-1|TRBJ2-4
ASSLAVFEEDIQY
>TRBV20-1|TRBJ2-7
SALDSPEQY
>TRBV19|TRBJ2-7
ASRQDHEQY
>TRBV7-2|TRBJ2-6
ASSLRGGSPSSGANVLT
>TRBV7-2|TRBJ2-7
ASSLASGASTSYEQY
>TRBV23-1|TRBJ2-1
ASSKNRSSYNEQF
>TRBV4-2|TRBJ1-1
ASSQNPAGGYTEAF
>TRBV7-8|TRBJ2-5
ASSFDRRETQY
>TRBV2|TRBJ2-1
ASFSETSGHEQF
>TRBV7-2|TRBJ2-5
ASSFNRQETQY
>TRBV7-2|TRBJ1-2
ASSVNRGGYT
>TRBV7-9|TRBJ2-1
ASSPPHAFSYNEQF
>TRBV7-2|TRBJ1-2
ASTTGDYYGYT
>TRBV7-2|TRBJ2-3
ASSLGATDTQY
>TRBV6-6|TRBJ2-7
ASNQDTSYEQY
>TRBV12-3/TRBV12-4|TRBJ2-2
ASSFAPGSTFGELF
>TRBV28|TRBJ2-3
ASSLRY
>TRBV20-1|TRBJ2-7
SARDHWTGKDGQY
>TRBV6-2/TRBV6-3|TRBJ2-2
ASSYTDLSYTGELF
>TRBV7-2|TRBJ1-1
ASSYSPRDTEAF
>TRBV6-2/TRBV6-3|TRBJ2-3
ASSPPGALRHGQY
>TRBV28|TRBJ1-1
ASSPQGQGAEAF
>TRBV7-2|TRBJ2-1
ASSRRASAYNEQF
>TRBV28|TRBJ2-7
AAGEAGVTYEQY
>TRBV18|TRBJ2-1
ASSPVIAALNEQF
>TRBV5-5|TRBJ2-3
ASSLGDPDTDTQY
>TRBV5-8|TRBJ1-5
ASRRDGYSNQPQH
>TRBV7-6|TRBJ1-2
ASSDSLRDGYT
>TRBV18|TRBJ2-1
ASSPPLTSRSYNEQF
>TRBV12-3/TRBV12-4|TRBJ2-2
ASSGDQRGRGGELF
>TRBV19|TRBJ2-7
ASSFRTGVEEQY
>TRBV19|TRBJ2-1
ASSILVGPRYEQF
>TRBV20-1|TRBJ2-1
SASGTSGSYGNEQF
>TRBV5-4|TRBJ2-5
ASSDLKGQETQY
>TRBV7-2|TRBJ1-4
ASSLAAAGPTNEKLF
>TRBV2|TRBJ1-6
ASSEGVGSPLH
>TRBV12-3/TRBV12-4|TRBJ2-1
ASSAAGGRGHNEQF
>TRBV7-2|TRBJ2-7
ASSLARASEQY
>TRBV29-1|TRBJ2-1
SVDTPGQGRYNEQF
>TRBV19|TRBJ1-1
ARRQGETEAF
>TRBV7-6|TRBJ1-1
ASSLAPHSTEAF
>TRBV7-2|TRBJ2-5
ASSLFSGSQETQY
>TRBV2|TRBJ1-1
ASTREKGQGDEAF
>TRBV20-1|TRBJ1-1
SAQGNTEAF
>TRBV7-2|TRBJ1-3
ASSKSQGVGNTIY
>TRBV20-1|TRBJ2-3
SSRSSFADTQY
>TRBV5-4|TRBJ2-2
ASSLHSSTYSAGELF
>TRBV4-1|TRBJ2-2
ASSHQGKGTGELF
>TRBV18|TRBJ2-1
ASSVGHRAYNEQF
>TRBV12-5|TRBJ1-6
ASGSFLGGYNSPLH
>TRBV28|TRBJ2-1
ASSYLLQAYNEQF
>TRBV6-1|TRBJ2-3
ASNNNLGVGTDTQY
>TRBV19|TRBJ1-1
ASSFRGLDTEAF
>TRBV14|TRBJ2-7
ASRRSGSKPYEQY